The 22 T cell receptor beta chains in this list originate from one sample, sequenced in a study of blood T cell repertoires in COVID-19. Here immunoSEQ multiplex PCR was the method, and the copy in TCRdb shows in-frame clones only, minus some. The sample consists of 55,000 to 95,000 clones, roughly 79% of them appearing once. The sequencing input was peripheral blood. The receptors here all came from a woman in her 70s with acute or convalescent COVID-19.

The rearrangement links TRBV28 to TRBJ2-3; 10 bases fit TRBD1. The ends lost 5 bases at V and 3 bases at J; junction bases unmatched: 5. The CDR3 sequence is 15 residues long. Germline V gene data show CDR1 as MDHEN and CDR2 as SYDVKM. CDR3 sequence reads: CASSRTGGKTDTQYF. The CDR3 DNA follows: TGTGCCAGCAGTCGGACAGGGGGGAAAACAGATACGCAGTATTTT.

The V call is TRBV5-4, the J call TRBJ1-4; D call uncertain. The V end was cut by 5 bases, the J end by 8 bases, with 13 bases between. This CDR3 has 13 residues. The V gene's germline CDR1 is SGHNT and CDR2 YYREEE (reference sequence). The CDR3 nucleotides read TGTGCCAGCAGTAGTGACATATACGAAAAACTGTTTTTT. Encoded protein: CASSSDIYEKLFF.

This clone was seen only once. V usage is TRBV21-1 and J usage is TRBJ2-1; the table names TRBD2, a call not compared with the DNA. TRBV21-1 is a recognized pseudogene. The CDR3 sequence is 19 residues long. The CDR3 region is CASSKGRTSGGASYNEQFF. In DNA form, the CDR3 reads TGTGCCAGCAGCAAAGGGAGGACTAGCGGGGGCGCTTCCTACAATGAGCAGTTCTTC.

The V call is TRBV5-4, the J call TRBJ2-7; 7 nucleotides line up with TRBD1. CDR3 length: 16 residues. Germline V gene data show CDR1 as SGHNT and CDR2 as YYREEE (reference sequence). The J segment lost 4 bases and the V segment lost 4 bases, leaving 14 bases of the junction unmatched. CDR3 DNA sequence: TGTGCCAGCAGCCTAGGACAGGATCCCTCGAAGTACGAGCAGTACTTC. Translation gives CASSLGQDPSKYEQYF.

This clone was seen a few times. The rearrangement joins TRBV10-3 to TRBJ2-7; 8 nucleotides align to TRBD2. The J segment lost 3 bases and the V segment lost 5 bases, leaving 6 bases of the junction unmatched. CDR1 is ENHRY, CDR2 SYGVKD, per germline. The length of the CDR3 is 14 residues. In nucleotides, the CDR3 is TGTGCCATCAGTACAGCGGGAGTTCTCTACGAGCAGTACTTC. Residues: CAISTAGVLYEQYF.

The chain joins TRBV3-1 (or the pseudogene TRBV3-2) to TRBJ1-5; tentative D call: TRBD1 (6 bases). From germline, CDR1 is LGHDT and CDR2 YNNKEL (reference sequence). Trimming removed 4 bases at V and 6 bases at J, with 13 bases between. CDR3 length: 14 residues. The CDR3 sequence is CASSLQGWGQPQHF. Written as DNA, the CDR3 is TGTGCCAGCAGCCTACAGGGATGGGGTCAGCCCCAGCATTTT.

This chain joins TRBV10-3 and TRBJ2-7; TRBD2 might be the D (5 bases). This CDR3 is built from 13 residues. Germline V gene data show CDR1 as ENHRY and CDR2 as SYGVKD. Trimming took off 10 bases at V and 4 bases at J, with 17 bases between the two ends. CDR3 region: CATWESSSYEQYF. The DNA for the CDR3 is TGTGCCACCTGGGAGTCCTCCTCGTACGAGCAGTACTTC.

There are a few counts of this clone. The chain combines TRBV11-3 with TRBJ1-6; no clear D. Germline values: CDR1 SGHNT, CDR2 YENEEA. The CDR3 spans 13 residues. The germline V and J ends were trimmed by 1 base and 8 bases, with 6 bases remaining between them. The CDR3 loop is CASSLVGDSPLHF. DNA of the CDR3: TGTGCCAGCAGCTTAGTTGGAGATTCACCCCTCCACTTT.

V usage is TRBV6-5 and J usage is TRBJ1-5; TRBD1 agrees at 9 bases. The V gene end was trimmed by 6 bases and the J gene end by 4 bases; junction bases not matched to a gene: 7. This CDR3 spans 15 amino acids. The germline CDR1 and CDR2 sequences are MNHEY and SVGAGI. CDR3 in amino acids: CASRAGQGRNQPQHF. The CDR3 DNA sequence: TGTGCCAGCAGGGCGGGACAGGGAAGGAATCAGCCCCAGCATTTT.

A single count supports this clone. This chain uses TRBV5-8 with TRBJ1-6; perhaps TRBD1 as D (6 bases). This CDR3 has 16 amino acids. In germline, CDR1 is SGHTS, CDR2 YDEGEE. V was trimmed by 7 bases and J by 5 bases, leaving 19 bases between them. CDR3 in amino acids: CASRILQGPNNSPLHF. As DNA, the CDR3 is TGTGCCAGCCGAATACTACAGGGACCTAATAATTCACCCCTCCACTTT.

The chain links TRBV27 to TRBJ2-7; 9 bases align to TRBD1. J lost 0 bases, V lost 6 bases, and 3 bases had no gene match. Per the germline V gene, CDR1 is MNHEY and CDR2 is SMNVEV (reference sequence). The CDR3 extends over 14 amino acids. DNA for the CDR3: TGTGCCAGCAGCTGGGGACAGGGCTCCTACGAGCAGTACTTC. Protein product: CASSWGQGSYEQYF.

This sequence joins TRBV5-5 and TRBJ1-2, with D perhaps matching TRBD1 (6 bases). This CDR3 region has 13 residues. Trimming took 4 bases from V and 7 from J, leaving 14 bases between them. CDR1 and CDR2 (germline): SGHKS, YYEKEE (reference sequence). The CDR3 region is CASSRTGNSGYTF. The CDR3, as DNA: TGTGCCAGCAGCCGTACAGGGAATTCTGGCTACACCTTC.

This clone showed up just once. The rearrangement links TRBV28 to TRBJ2-7, with D possibly matching TRBD2 (5 bases). The V gene's germline CDR1 is MDHEN and CDR2 SYDVKM. The CDR3 length is 12 residues. Trimming removed 6 bases at V and 3 bases at J, with 9 bases between. The CDR3 region is CASRLGSYEQYF. CDR3 in DNA: TGTGCCAGCAGGTTAGGGAGCTACGAGCAGTACTTC.

In this sample, this clone turned up a few times. V and J are TRBV11-2 and TRBJ1-4; the match to TRBD1 covers 9 bases. J gave up 8 bases and V 5 bases, and 9 bases lay outside the gene matches. The CDR3 has 15 residues. Germline CDR1 reads SGHAT; CDR2 reads FQNNGV. The CDR3: CASSPPGQGFEKLFF. CDR3 in DNA: TGTGCCAGCAGCCCCCCGGGACAGGGTTTCGAAAAACTGTTTTTT.

The CDR3 reads CASSLTRTVDTGELFF. The DNA for the CDR3 is TGTGCCAGCAGCTTAACTCGGACAGTCGACACCGGGGAGCTGTTTTTT. The chain is built from TRBV7-3 and TRBJ2-2, with D possibly matching TRBD1 (6 bases). With 0 bases removed from V and 3 bases from J, the gap between germline ends came to 11 bases. The CDR3 extends over 16 amino acids. The germline V gene has CDR1 SGHTA and CDR2 FQGTGA.

The chain couples TRBV4-2 to TRBJ2-1; 10 positions match TRBD2. CDR3 size: 16 residues. Germline CDR1 LGHNA, CDR2 YNFKEQ. V lost 1 base, J lost 3 bases, and 3 bases stayed unmatched. The chain's CDR3 is CASSQAGTSDYNEQFF. Here the CDR3 DNA reads TGTGCCAGCAGCCAAGCCGGGACTAGCGACTACAATGAGCAGTTCTTC.

The V and J genes are TRBV10-3 and TRBJ1-1, with TRBD1 matching over 8 bases. Per germline, CDR1 ENHRY and CDR2 SYGVKD. CDR3 size: 14 residues. V gave up 6 bases and J gave up 5 bases; unmatched junction bases: 8. The DNA of the CDR3 is TGTGCCATCAGCCCGGACAGGGCCGGGACTGAAGCTTTCTTT. Translated: CAISPDRAGTEAFF.

This rearrangement joins TRBV9 to TRBJ1-4, with a weak D call TRBD1 (5 bases). The CDR3 sequence is 15 residues long. Trimming took 3 bases from V and 3 from J, leaving 12 bases between them. The germline CDR1 and CDR2 sequences are SGDLS and YYNGEE. This CDR3 reads CASSDHRQANEKLFF. CDR3 DNA: TGTGCCAGCAGCGACCACAGGCAAGCTAATGAAAAACTGTTTTTT.

This sequence joins TRBV7-8 and TRBJ2-2, with 10 bases matching TRBD1. The CDR3 is 16 amino acids. Germline CDR1 reads SGHVS; CDR2 reads FQNEAQ. After removal of 4 bases from V and 6 bases from J, the junction contained 8 bases not matched to a gene. This chain's CDR3 is CASSWGQGRSAGELFF. CDR3 DNA: TGTGCCAGCAGCTGGGGACAGGGGAGATCGGCCGGGGAGCTGTTTTTT. Full variable domain (missing parts from reference TRBV7-8 and TRBJ2-2): GAGVSQSPRYKVAKRGQDVALRCDPISGHVSLFWYQQALGQGPEFLTYFQNEAQLDKSGLPSDRFFAERPEGSVSTLKIQRTQQEDSAVYLCASSWGQGRSAGELFFGEGSRLTVL.

V gene TRBV2 combines with J gene TRBJ2-7; D possibly corresponds to TRBD2 (5 bases). The CDR3 contains 12 residues. Looked up from germline, CDR1 is SNHLY and CDR2 is FYNNEI. Trimming shortened V by 10 bases and J by 0 bases, and 10 bases separated the two germline ends. The CDR3 loop is CANSASSYEQYF. CDR3 coding DNA: TGTGCCAATAGCGCGAGCTCCTACGAGCAGTACTTC.

The V gene is TRBV6-5, the J gene TRBJ1-5; the D is unclear. In germline, CDR1 is MNHEY, CDR2 SVGAGI. The CDR3 covers 15 residues. Trimming took 6 bases from V and 2 from J, leaving 14 bases between them. The CDR3 sequence is CASRGRGVGNQPQHF. For the CDR3, the DNA is TGTGCCAGCAGGGGTCGGGGAGTGGGCAATCAGCCCCAGCATTTT.

The V and J genes are TRBV28 and TRBJ1-1; D is ambiguous. V lost 4 bases and J lost 2, with 8 bases in between. Germline CDR1 MDHEN, CDR2 SYDVKM. The CDR3 has 13 residues. CDR3 region: CASSSPRNTEAFF. The CDR3 DNA is TGTGCCAGCAGTTCACCCAGAAACACTGAAGCTTTCTTT.